The 17 T cell receptor beta chains presented below share a single source sample, sequenced in a study of post-analysis software for immune sequencing data (dated by TCRdb to between 2014 and 2016). The full study reports these points: Several TRBV segments, including TRBV5-6, TRBV5-1 and TRBV20-1, were significantly more frequent in patients than controls.

The receptor library was made with PCR. Sequencing was performed on an Illumina HiSeq 2500. To reduce PCR and sequencing biases, unique molecular identifiers were built into the TCR beta cDNA libraries. TCRdb's own reprocessing of the public reads used fastp at Q25 and MiXCR and kept productive beta chains. Each CDR3 protein gets just one entry, which takes the most common genes and DNA from the rows behind it. This sample is represented by about 460,000 distinct CDR3 sequences; over 35% of them were singletons. The biggest ten clones account for about 12% of the sample. Which antigens these TCRs recognize remains unknown. The sequencing input was blood. The source is a girl aged 10 to 17 with multiple sclerosis.

V usage is TRBV20-1 and J usage is TRBJ2-1, with a weak D call TRBD2 (6 bases). Deletions cut 3 bases from V and 2 bases from J, with 11 bases between. The CDR3 covers 14 residues. Per the germline V gene, CDR1 is DFQATT and CDR2 is SNEGSKA (reference sequence). The CDR3 protein is CSASVEGAYNEQFF. CDR3 coding DNA: TGCAGTGCTAGTGTGGAGGGAGCCTACAATGAGCAGTTCTTC.

The chain carries TRBV20-1 and TRBJ1-5, with TRBD1 as a possible D gene (6 bases). CDR3 size: 14 residues. Trimming left V 5 bases short and J 3 bases short, with 14 bases between. Germline V lookup: CDR1 DFQATT, CDR2 SNEGSKA (reference sequence). CDR3 amino acids: CSALRPGHNQPQHF. As DNA, the CDR3 is TGCAGTGCTCTGCGTCCGGGACACAATCAGCCCCAGCATTTT.

The rearrangement links TRBV9 to TRBJ2-5; maybe TRBD1 (6 bases). Trimming stripped 3 bases from V and 5 bases from J, with 14 bases between. The CDR3 contains 14 residues. CDR1 and CDR2 from the germline V gene are SGDLS and YYNGEE. The CDR3: CASSDPRTDETQYF. The DNA for the CDR3 is TGTGCCAGCAGCGACCCAAGGACAGACGAGACCCAGTACTTC.

The sample holds a few counts of this clonotype. This chain connects TRBV10-3 to TRBJ2-3; 10 bases are shared with TRBD2. This CDR3 contains 17 residues. J was trimmed by 4 bases and V by 3 bases; bases with no gene match: 10. The germline V gene has CDR1 ENHRY and CDR2 SYGVKD. CDR3 sequence: CAISDPSGSAPPDTQYF. CDR3 nucleotides: TGTGCCATCAGTGACCCTAGCGGGAGCGCCCCGCCAGATACGCAGTATTTT.

This sequence joins TRBV12-5 and TRBJ2-1, with TRBD2 as a possible D gene (5 bases). The CDR3 length is 17 residues. Between the trimmed V and J ends, which lost 2 bases and 0 bases, there was a span of 14 bases. CDR1 is LGHNT and CDR2 is FRNRAP in the germline V gene. CDR3 residues: CASGLRTSPDSYNEQFF. In DNA form, the CDR3 reads TGTGCTAGTGGTTTGAGGACTTCTCCCGACTCCTACAATGAGCAGTTCTTC.

This clonotype has more than one count but fewer than ten. DNA of the CDR3: TGTGCCAGCAGTTTCTCTCTGGACGGGAACACTGAAGCTTTCTTT. Translating gives CASSFSLDGNTEAFF. The J gene is TRBJ1-1, the V gene TRBV12-3 or TRBV12-4; D ambiguous. Trimming shortened V by 3 bases and J by 1 base, and 12 bases separated the two germline ends. The CDR3 consists of 15 residues.

The chain is built from TRBV27 and TRBJ2-7; the match to TRBD2 covers 11 bases. The CDR3 has 16 amino acids. Trimming at V came to 5 bases and at J to 3 bases, leaving 9 bases not matched to a gene. Germline CDR1 reads MNHEY; CDR2 reads SMNVEV (reference sequence). CDR3: CASSAITSGSIYEQYF. The CDR3 DNA reads as TGTGCCAGCAGTGCAATAACTAGCGGGAGCATCTACGAGCAGTACTTC.

V and J are TRBV2 and TRBJ2-1, with D unclear. In germline, CDR1 is SNHLY, CDR2 FYNNEI. V was cut by 5 bases and J by 8 bases, with 16 bases left in between. The CDR3 runs to 14 residues. CDR3 bases: TGTGCCAGCAGTCCACCCTTGAGGTCGGATGAGCAGTTCTTC. Protein product: CASSPPLRSDEQFF. Using reference TRBV2 and TRBJ2-1 for the parts outside the CDR3, the full variable domain is EPEVTQTPSHQVTQMGQEVILRCVPISNHLYFYWYRQILGQKVEFLVSFYNNEISEKSEIFDDQFSVERPDGSNFTLKIRSTKLEDSAMYFCASSPPLRSDEQFFGPGTRLTVL.

The chain is built from TRBV20-1 and TRBJ2-7; no firm D call. Germline-derived CDR1 and CDR2 are DFQATT and SNEGSKA (reference sequence). V was trimmed by 5 bases and J by 1 base, leaving 6 bases between them. The CDR3 extends over 11 amino acids. The CDR3 loop is CSAQVSYEQYF. The CDR3 bases are TGCAGTGCTCAGGTGTCCTACGAGCAGTACTTC.

Turning to this clonotype: One junction end does not reproduce the germline sequence, and a read error may be involved. The genes are TRBV2 and TRBJ2-5; TRBD1 might be the D (6 bases). Germline CDR1 SNHLY, CDR2 FYNNEI. CDR3 size: 13 residues. CDR3 residues: CDSSEQGRETQYF. The CDR3 DNA reads TGTGACAGCAGTGAACAGGGTAGAGAGACCCAGTACTTC.

The chain has TRBV7-9 and TRBJ2-7; TRBD1 agrees at 7 bases. V trimming: 10 bases; J trimming: 3 bases; junction bases outside the gene matches: 3. The CDR3 is made up of 11 amino acids. The V gene's germline CDR1 is SEHNR and CDR2 FQNEAQ (reference sequence). For the CDR3, the DNA is TGTGCCACAGGACAGGTCTACGAGCAGTACTTC. As protein: CATGQVYEQYF.

This clonotype has just a few counts. V usage is TRBV28 and J usage is TRBJ1-5; 7 bases align to TRBD1. The CDR3 is 14 amino acids. Germline V CDR1 and CDR2: MDHEN, SYDVKM. The trim removed 5 bases at V and 3 bases at J, leaving 4 bases unmatched. CDR3 loop: CASSQGQVNQPQHF. DNA of the CDR3: TGTGCCAGCAGTCAAGGACAGGTCAATCAGCCCCAGCATTTT.

The V gene is TRBV5-8, the J gene TRBJ1-2; TRBD1 matches 9 bases. Germline CDR1 reads SGHTS; CDR2 reads YDEGEE. This CDR3 contains 16 residues. V was pared by 3 bases and J by 3 bases, with 9 bases of the junction left unmatched. The DNA of the CDR3 is TGTGCCAGCAGCTCCCCGGGACAGGGTAGAGACTATGGCTACACCTTC. This codes for CASSSPGQGRDYGYTF.

The chain recombines TRBV11-2 with TRBJ2-1; D unresolved. This CDR3 is 15 amino acids long. CDR1 is SGHAT, CDR2 FQNNGV, per germline. The V end was cut by 3 bases, the J end by 5 bases, with 14 bases between. This CDR3 is CASSFIGFPDNEQFF. Here the CDR3 DNA reads TGTGCCAGCAGCTTCATCGGGTTTCCTGACAATGAGCAGTTCTTC.

The rearrangement links TRBV9 to TRBJ2-7; 8 nucleotides line up with TRBD1. The CDR3 contains 15 residues. The germline gives CDR1 SGDLS, CDR2 YYNGEE. V shed 0 bases, J shed 5 bases, and the junction held 7 bases outside the gene matches. CDR3 in DNA: TGTGCCAGCAGCGTAGCACAGGGGGTAACCCACGAGCAGTACTTC. This sequence encodes CASSVAQGVTHEQYF.

This chain links TRBV12-3 or TRBV12-4 with TRBJ2-7, with a possible D match to TRBD1 (6 bases). Trimming removed 2 bases from V and 3 bases from J, with 20 bases in between. There are 17 residues in the CDR3. DNA of the CDR3: TGTGCCAGCAGTTTAAAGGGGCAGTCGGTAGGGGGCTACGAGCAGTACTTC. It yields the protein CASSLKGQSVGGYEQYF.

In its sample, this clonotype was seen once. J is TRBJ2-3 and V is TRBV6-1, with 15 bases aligning to TRBD2. This CDR3 is 20 amino acids long. The V and J ends lost 5 bases and 4 bases, in that order; junction bases with no gene match: 16. Germline-derived CDR1 and CDR2 are MNHNS and SASEGT. The CDR3 protein is CASSRPGTSGRIKSPDTQYF. The CDR3, as DNA: TGTGCCAGCAGTCGACCCGGGACTAGCGGGAGGATCAAAAGCCCAGATACGCAGTATTTT.